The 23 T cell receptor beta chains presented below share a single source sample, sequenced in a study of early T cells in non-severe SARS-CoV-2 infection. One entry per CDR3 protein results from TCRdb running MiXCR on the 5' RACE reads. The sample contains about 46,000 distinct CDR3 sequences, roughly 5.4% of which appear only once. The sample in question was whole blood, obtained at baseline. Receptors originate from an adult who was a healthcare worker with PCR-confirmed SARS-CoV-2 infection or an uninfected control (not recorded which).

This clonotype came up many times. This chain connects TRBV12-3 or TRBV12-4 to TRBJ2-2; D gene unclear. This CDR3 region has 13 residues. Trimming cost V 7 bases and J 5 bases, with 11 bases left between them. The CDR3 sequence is CASTLGVTGELFF. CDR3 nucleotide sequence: TGTGCCAGCACCCTTGGGGTTACCGGGGAGCTGTTTTTT.

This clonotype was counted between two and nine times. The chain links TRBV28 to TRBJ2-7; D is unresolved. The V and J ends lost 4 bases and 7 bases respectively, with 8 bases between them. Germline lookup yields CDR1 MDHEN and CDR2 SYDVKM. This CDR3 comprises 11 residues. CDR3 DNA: TGTGCCAGCAGTTCTGTAGGGGAGCAGTACTTC. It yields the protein CASSSVGEQYF.

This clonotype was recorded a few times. CDR3 protein: CASSSQYRGGYEQYF. In DNA, the CDR3 is TGTGCCAGCAGCTCTCAATACAGGGGCGGCTACGAGCAGTACTTC. The chain carries TRBV11-2 and TRBJ2-7; 7 nucleotides agree with TRBD1. The CDR3 extends over 15 amino acids. V dropped 4 bases and J dropped 3; count of bases not matched to a gene: 9. The germline V gene encodes CDR1 SGHAT and CDR2 FQNNGV.

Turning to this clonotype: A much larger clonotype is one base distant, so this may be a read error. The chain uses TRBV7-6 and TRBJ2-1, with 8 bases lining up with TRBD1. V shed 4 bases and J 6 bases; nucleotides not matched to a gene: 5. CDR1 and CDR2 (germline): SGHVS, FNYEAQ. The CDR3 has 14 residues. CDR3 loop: CASSSGTGGNEQFF. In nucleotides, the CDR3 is TGTGCCAGCAGCTCGGGCACAGGGGGCAATGAGCAGTTCTTC. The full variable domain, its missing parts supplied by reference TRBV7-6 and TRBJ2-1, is GAGVSQSPRYKVTKRGQDVALRCDPISGHVSLYWYRQALGQGPEFLTYFNYEAQQDKSGLPNDRFSAERPEGSISTLTIQRTEQRDSAMYRCASSSGTGGNEQFFGPGTRLTVL.

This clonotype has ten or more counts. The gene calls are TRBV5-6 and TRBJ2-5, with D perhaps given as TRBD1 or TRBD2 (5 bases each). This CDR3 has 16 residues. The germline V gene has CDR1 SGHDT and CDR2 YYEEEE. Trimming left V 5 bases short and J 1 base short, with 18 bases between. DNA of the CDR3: TGTGCCAGCAGGGCCCTCGAGAGGGGTTTCCAAGAGACCCAGTACTTC. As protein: CASRALERGFQETQYF. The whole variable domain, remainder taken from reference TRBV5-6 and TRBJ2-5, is DAGVTQSPTHLIKTRGQQVTLRCSPKSGHDTVSWYQQALGQGPQFIFQYYEEEERQRGNFPDRFSGHQFPNYSSELNVNALLLGDSALYLCASRALERGFQETQYFGPGTRLLVL.

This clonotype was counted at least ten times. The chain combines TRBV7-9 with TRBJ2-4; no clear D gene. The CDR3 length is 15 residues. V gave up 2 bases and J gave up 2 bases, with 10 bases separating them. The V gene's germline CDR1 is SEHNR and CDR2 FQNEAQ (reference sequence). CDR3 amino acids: CASSLYDVSKNIQYF. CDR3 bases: TGTGCCAGCAGCTTATACGACGTATCCAAAAACATTCAGTACTTC. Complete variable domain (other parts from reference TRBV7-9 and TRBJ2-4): DTGVSQNPRHKITKRGQNVTFRCDPISEHNRLYWYRQTLGQGPEFLTYFQNEAQLEKSRLLSDRFSAERPKGSFSTLEIQRTEQGDSAMYLCASSLYDVSKNIQYFGAGTRLSVL.

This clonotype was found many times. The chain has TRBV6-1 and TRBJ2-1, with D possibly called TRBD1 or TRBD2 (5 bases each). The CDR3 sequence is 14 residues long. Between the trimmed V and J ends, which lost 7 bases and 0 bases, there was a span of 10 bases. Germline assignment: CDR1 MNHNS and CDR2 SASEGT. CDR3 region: CASNEGSSYNEQFF. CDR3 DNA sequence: TGTGCCAGCAACGAGGGGAGCTCCTACAATGAGCAGTTCTTC.

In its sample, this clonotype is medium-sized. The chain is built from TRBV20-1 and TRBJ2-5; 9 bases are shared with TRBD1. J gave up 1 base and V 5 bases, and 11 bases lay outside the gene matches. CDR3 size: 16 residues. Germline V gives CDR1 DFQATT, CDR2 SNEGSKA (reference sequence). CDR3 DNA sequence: TGCAGTGCTCCGGGACAGGGTGACTTCATCCAAGAGACCCAGTACTTC. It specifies CSAPGQGDFIQETQYF.

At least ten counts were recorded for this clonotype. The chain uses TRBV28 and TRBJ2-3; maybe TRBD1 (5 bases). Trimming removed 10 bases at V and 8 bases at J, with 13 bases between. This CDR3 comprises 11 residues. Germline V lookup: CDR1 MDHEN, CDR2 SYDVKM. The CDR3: CAIGAPRTQYF. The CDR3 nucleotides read TGTGCCATTGGGGCCCCCCGTACGCAGTATTTT.

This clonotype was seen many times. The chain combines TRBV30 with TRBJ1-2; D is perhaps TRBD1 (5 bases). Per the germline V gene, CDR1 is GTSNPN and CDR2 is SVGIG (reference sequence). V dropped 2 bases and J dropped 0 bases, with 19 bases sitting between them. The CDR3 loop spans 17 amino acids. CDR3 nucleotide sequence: TGTGCCTGGAGTCATAAGCTCATTCAGGGAGCTAACTATGGCTACACCTTC. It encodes CAWSHKLIQGANYGYTF.

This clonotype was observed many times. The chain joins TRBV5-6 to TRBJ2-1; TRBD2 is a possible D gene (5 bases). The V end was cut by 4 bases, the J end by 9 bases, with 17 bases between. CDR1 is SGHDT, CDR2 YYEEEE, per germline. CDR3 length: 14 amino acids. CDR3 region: CASSPGLRRSEQFF. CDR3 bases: TGTGCCAGCAGCCCCGGACTCCGTCGGAGTGAGCAGTTCTTC. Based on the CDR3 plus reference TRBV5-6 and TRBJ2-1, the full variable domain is DAGVTQSPTHLIKTRGQQVTLRCSPKSGHDTVSWYQQALGQGPQFIFQYYEEEERQRGNFPDRFSGHQFPNYSSELNVNALLLGDSALYLCASSPGLRRSEQFFGPGTRLTVL.

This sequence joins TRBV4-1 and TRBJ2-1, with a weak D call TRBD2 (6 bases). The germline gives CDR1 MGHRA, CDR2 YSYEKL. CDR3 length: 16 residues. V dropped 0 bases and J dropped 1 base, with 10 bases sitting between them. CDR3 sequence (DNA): TGCGCCAGCAGCCAAGAAGGCAGCGGGTCCTACAATGAGCAGTTCTTC. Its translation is CASSQEGSGSYNEQFF.

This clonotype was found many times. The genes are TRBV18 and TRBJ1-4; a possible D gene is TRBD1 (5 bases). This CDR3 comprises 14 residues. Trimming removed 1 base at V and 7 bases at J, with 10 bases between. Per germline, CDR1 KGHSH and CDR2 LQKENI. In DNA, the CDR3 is TGTGCCAGCTCACCACGGGACGTACCTGAAAAACTGTTTTTT. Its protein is CASSPRDVPEKLFF.

CDR3 DNA: TGTGCCAGCAGTTACGGAACCTATAGCAATCAGCCCCAGCATTTT. Translated: CASSYGTYSNQPQHF. The rearrangement links TRBV6-2 or TRBV6-3 to TRBJ1-5; D remains ambiguous. The germline V gene has CDR1 MNHEY and CDR2 SVGEGT. V was trimmed by 2 bases and J by 0 bases, leaving 8 bases between them. The CDR3 runs to 15 residues.

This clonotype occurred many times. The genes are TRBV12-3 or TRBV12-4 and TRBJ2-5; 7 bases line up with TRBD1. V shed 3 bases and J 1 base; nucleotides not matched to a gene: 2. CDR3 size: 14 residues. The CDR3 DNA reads TGTGCCAGCAGTTTGACAGGGACCCAAGAGACCCAGTACTTC. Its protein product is CASSLTGTQETQYF.

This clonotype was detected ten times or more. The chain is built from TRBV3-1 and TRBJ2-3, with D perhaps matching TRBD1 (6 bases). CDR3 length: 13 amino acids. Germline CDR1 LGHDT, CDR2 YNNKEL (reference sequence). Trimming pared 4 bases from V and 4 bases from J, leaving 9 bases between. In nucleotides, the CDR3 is TGTGCCAGCAGCCTTACAGGGCCAGATACGCAGTATTTT. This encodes CASSLTGPDTQYF.

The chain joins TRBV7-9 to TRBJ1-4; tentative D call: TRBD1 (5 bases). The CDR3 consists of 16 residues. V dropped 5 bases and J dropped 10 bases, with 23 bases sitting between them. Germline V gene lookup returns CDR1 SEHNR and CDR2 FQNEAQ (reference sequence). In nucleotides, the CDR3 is TGTGCCAGCAGCCCGGGGGACCCGGGGCCGGGTGGAAAACTGTTTTTT. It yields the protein CASSPGDPGPGGKLFF.

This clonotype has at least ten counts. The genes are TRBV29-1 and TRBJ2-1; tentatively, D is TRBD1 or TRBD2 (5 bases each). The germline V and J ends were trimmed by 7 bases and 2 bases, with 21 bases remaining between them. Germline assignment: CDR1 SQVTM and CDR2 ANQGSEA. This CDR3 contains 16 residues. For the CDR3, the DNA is TGCAGCGCCCTGCGGGTCACCGGGGCTCCCTACAATGAGCAGTTCTTC. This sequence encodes CSALRVTGAPYNEQFF.

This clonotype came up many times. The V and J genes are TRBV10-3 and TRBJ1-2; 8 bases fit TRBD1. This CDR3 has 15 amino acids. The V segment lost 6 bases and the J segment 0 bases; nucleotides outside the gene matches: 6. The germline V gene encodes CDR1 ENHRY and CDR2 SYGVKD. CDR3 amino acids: CAIRGTGTANYGYTF. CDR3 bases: TGTGCCATCAGGGGGACAGGTACTGCTAACTATGGCTACACCTTC.

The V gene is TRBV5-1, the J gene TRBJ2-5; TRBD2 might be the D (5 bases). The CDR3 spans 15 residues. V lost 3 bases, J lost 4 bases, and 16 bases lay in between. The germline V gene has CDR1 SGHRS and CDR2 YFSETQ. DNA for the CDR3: TGCGCCAGCAGCTCGCCGGGGTCAGTCGTAGAGACCCAGTACTTC. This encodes CASSSPGSVVETQYF.

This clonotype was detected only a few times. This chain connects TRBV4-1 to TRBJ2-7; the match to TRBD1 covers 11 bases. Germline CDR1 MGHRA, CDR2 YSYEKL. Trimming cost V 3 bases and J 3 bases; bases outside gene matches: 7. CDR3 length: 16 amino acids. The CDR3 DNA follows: TGCGCCAGCAGCCACAACACCGGGACAGGGGGCTACGAGCAGTACTTC. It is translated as CASSHNTGTGGYEQYF.

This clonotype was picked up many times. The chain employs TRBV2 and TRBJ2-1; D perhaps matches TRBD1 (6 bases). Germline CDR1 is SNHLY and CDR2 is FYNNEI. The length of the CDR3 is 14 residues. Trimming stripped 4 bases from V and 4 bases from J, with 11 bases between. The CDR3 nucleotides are TGTGCCAGCAGTGGCCGACAGGTGTACAATGAGCAGTTCTTC. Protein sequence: CASSGRQVYNEQFF.

As DNA, the CDR3 is TGTGCCAGCAGTGAAGCACTGGGGTCGGGCACCGGGGAGCTGTTTTTT. This translates into CASSEALGSGTGELFF. The V call is TRBV2, the J call TRBJ2-2; D remains ambiguous. CDR1 and CDR2 from the germline V gene are SNHLY and FYNNEI. The CDR3 has 16 residues. V lost 0 bases and J lost 4, with 12 bases in between.